These T cell receptor beta chains were read from a single sample in a study of T cells after posttransplantation cyclophosphamide. Sequencing was performed with immunoSEQ multiplex PCR; in TCRdb, only in-frame clones are kept and a portion is missing. The data hold several thousand clones, with 91% observed a single time. Sequenced material: CD4+ T cells sorted from blood. The receptors shown here come from a woman aged 45-65 years in good health and a related stem cell transplant donor. Both conserved end residues are trimmed from each CDR3. A D gene is named only where the DNA matches it firmly. Size values are once, few and many counts, or a class for expanded clones, and some rows have none.

d_call,clone_size,v_call,cdr3_aa
NA,NA,TRBV2,ASSVERGNQPQH
NA,once,TRBV5-1,ASSFLPDTDYEQY
NA,NA,TRBV28,ASSLFQGKNTGELF
NA,NA,TRBV25-1,ASSTVSSGNTIY
TRBD1,NA,TRBV18,ASSPKTGSSNEKLF
NA,NA,TRBV4-1,ASSQDREITEAF
TRBD1,NA,TRBV28,ASRALGQGYEQY
NA,NA,TRBV27,AIPPNSSYNEQF
NA,once,TRBV5-1,ASSLVSNSYNEQF
NA,large,TRBV5-4,ASSFFWGESTEAF
NA,NA,TRBV7-9,ASSLDHSGGGWGNQPQH
TRBD2,NA,TRBV7-3,ASSPSGLAGLTDTQY
TRBD1,NA,TRBV5-4,ASSPGQGAGGYGYT
NA,NA,TRBV12-5,ASGLASTDTQY
TRBD2,NA,TRBV11-2,ASSLEGLGAVDEQF
TRBD1,NA,TRBV7-2,ASSLQTGVGGELF
NA,NA,TRBV5-6,ASSTWRDTQY
NA,NA,TRBV9,ASSLGGGEAF
NA,NA,TRBV19,ASSIRGSPLH
TRBD2,NA,TRBV6-4,ASKGEAGGGEQF